This T cell receptor beta chain stems from a study of shared clonotypes between healthy human individuals. Findings of the study overall: Naive CD4 clonotype sharing across a handful of donors was around 5%. Few donors restricted represented genetic and exposure-history diversity.

The CDR3 totals 18 residues. Germline values: CDR1 LNHDA, CDR2 SQIVND (reference sequence). The V gene end was trimmed by 3 bases and the J gene end by 4 bases; junction bases not matched to a gene: 11. Produced via immunoSEQ multiplex PCR; TCRdb's table is partial and in-frame only. Of 650,000 to 700,000 clones listed, 90% are singletons. CD8 memory merged CD45RO+ with CCR7-negative CD45RA+ TemRA cells. Regarding this clone: The target antigen is unknown.

Sequenced: memory CD8+ T cells from PBMCs. The subset here: CD45RO+ cells pooled with CCR7-negative TemRA cells. This TCR was sampled from a man aged 18 to 30 in good health. Some clones in this sample may be carry-over from other donors' samples. The genes are TRBV19 and TRBJ1-5, with 11 bases that match TRBD1. CDR3 sequence (DNA): TGTGCCAGTAGTATTGGAGGGACAGGGGGAATGGTGAATCAGCCCCAGCATTTT. Protein: CASSIGGTGGMVNQPQHF.